These 19 T cell receptor beta chains were all obtained from the same sample, sequenced in a study of T cells in Graves' hyperthyroidism and ophthalmopathy. It was RNA transcripts that yielded the amplified TCR beta CDR3 regions. The TCR CDR3 was amplified in a first-round RT-PCR using the HTBI primer set. TCRdb re-called the multiplex PCR reads with MiXCR, one entry per CDR3 protein. There are under 350,000 distinct CDR3 sequences in the sample; roughly 23% occur only once, and 50% lies in the top ten. The source material was blood. These receptors came from a woman between 50 and 59 years old with Graves' hyperthyroidism.

This clonotype was recorded many times. CDR3 in DNA: TGCATTCCTCGACCGGGAGAGGAGACCCAGTACTTC. It translates to CIPRPGEETQYF. J is TRBJ2-5 and V is TRBV20-1; D is perhaps TRBD2 (6 bases). CDR1 DFQATT and CDR2 SNEGSKA come from the germline V gene (reference sequence). The CDR3 length is 12 residues.

The rearrangement joins TRBV29-1 to TRBJ1-1; D possibly corresponds to TRBD1 (5 bases). The germline V gene encodes CDR1 SQVTM and CDR2 ANQGSEA. This CDR3 is built from 13 residues. The ends were cut back, 5 bases at V and 7 bases at J, with 17 bases in the middle. As DNA, the CDR3 is TGCAGCGTTATGCTGACAGCCGGCCTTGAAGCTTTCTTT. This translates into CSVMLTAGLEAFF.

In the case of this clonotype: It may be a read error: a sequence one base away is much more abundant. The chain couples TRBV28 to TRBJ1-4; 8 nucleotides align to TRBD1. The V gene's germline CDR1 is MDHEN and CDR2 SYDVKM. V lost 6 bases and J lost 7; bases outside the gene matches: 16. This CDR3 has 17 residues. DNA of the CDR3: TGTGCCAGCAGCCGACAGGGGCTGGAATGGGGCGCTGAAAAACTGTTTTTT. Translated: CASSRQGLEWGAEKLFF.

This clonotype appeared many times. The chain combines TRBV5-1 with TRBJ2-5; 11 nucleotides align to TRBD2. Germline CDR1 is SGHRS and CDR2 is YFSETQ. Trimming took 3 bases from V and 5 from J; bases not matched to a gene: 9. The CDR3 consists of 16 residues. Here the CDR3 reads CASSSGTSGGFETQYF. The CDR3 DNA reads TGCGCCAGCAGCTCCGGAACTAGCGGGGGCTTCGAGACCCAGTACTTC.

This clonotype has ten or more counts. The chain couples TRBV14 to TRBJ2-2; D gene ambiguous. V lost 0 bases and J 7 bases, leaving 9 bases between the germline ends. This CDR3 contains 14 residues. CDR1 is SGHDN and CDR2 is FVKESK in the germline V gene. The CDR3 spells CASSQDIGGGELFF. The CDR3 bases are TGTGCCAGCAGCCAAGATATCGGCGGCGGGGAGCTGTTTTTT. The full variable domain, completed using reference TRBV14 and TRBJ2-2, is EAGVTQFPSHSVIEKGQTVTLRCDPISGHDNLYWYRRVMGKEIKFLLHFVKESKQDESGMPNNRFLAERTGGTYSTLKVQPAELEDSGVYFCASSQDIGGGELFFGEGSRLTVL.

The table lists this clonotype with a few counts. The chain uses TRBV7-6 and TRBJ1-1; a weak D match, TRBD1 (5 bases). Trimming removed 1 base from V and 5 bases from J, with 14 bases in between. CDR3 length: 15 amino acids. Germline V CDR1 and CDR2: SGHVS, FNYEAQ. CDR3 amino acids: CASSLEARATTEAFF. In nucleotides, the CDR3 is TGTGCCAGCAGCTTAGAAGCCAGGGCTACAACTGAAGCTTTCTTT.

The V and J genes are TRBV5-6 and TRBJ1-2; D gene ambiguous. V dropped 0 bases and J dropped 4 bases, with 16 bases sitting between them. The CDR3 contains 16 residues. The germline CDR1 and CDR2 sequences are SGHDT and YYEEEE. CDR3 sequence (DNA): TGTGCCAGCAGCTTGGAACATGCGCTGTGGGCCTATGGCTACACCTTC. Its translation: CASSLEHALWAYGYTF.

This clonotype was counted many times. The CDR3 is CASRMDWGTGELFF. The CDR3 DNA reads as TGCGCCAGCAGGATGGACTGGGGAACCGGGGAGCTGTTTTTT. The rearrangement joins TRBV5-1 to TRBJ2-2; perhaps TRBD2 as D (5 bases). The CDR3 is 14 residues long. The V gene's germline CDR1 is SGHRS and CDR2 YFSETQ. V lost 5 bases to trimming and J lost 5 bases, with 13 bases between them.

Ten or more counts support this clonotype. This sequence joins TRBV20-1 and TRBJ2-7, with D unresolved. Looked up from germline, CDR1 is DFQATT and CDR2 is SNEGSKA (reference sequence). V lost 3 bases to trimming and J lost 3 bases, with 12 bases between them. This CDR3 spans 13 amino acids. In DNA, the CDR3 is TGCAGTGCTAGGTCGCCGACCGTCTACGAGCAGTACTTC. Its translation is CSARSPTVYEQYF.

The J gene is TRBJ2-1, the V gene TRBV6-1; D unclear. CDR1 and CDR2 from the germline V gene are MNHNS and SASEGT. The CDR3 totals 9 residues. The germline V and J ends were trimmed by 8 bases and 10 bases, with 6 bases remaining between them. CDR3 DNA: TGTGCCAGCGGCCGGGAGCAGTTCTTC. Its protein is CASGREQFF.

This clonotype was seen at least ten times. The CDR3 protein is CSARDPANSYGYTF. DNA of the CDR3: TGCAGTGCTAGAGATCCCGCCAACAGCTATGGCTACACCTTC. The V and J genes are TRBV20-1 and TRBJ1-2; D remains unclear. CDR3 length equals 14 residues. The germline gives CDR1 DFQATT, CDR2 SNEGSKA (reference sequence). The germline V and J ends were trimmed by 0 bases and 4 bases, with 12 bases remaining between them.

In this sample, this clonotype turned up a few times. The chain combines TRBV6-5 with TRBJ1-1; D remains unclear. CDR1 and CDR2 from the germline V gene are MNHEY and SVGAGI. V was clipped by 3 bases and J by 1 base, with 12 bases between them. CDR3 length: 15 residues. CDR3 nucleotides: TGTGCCAGCAGTTATCGGCCCCTGGGGAACACTGAAGCTTTCTTT. Protein: CASSYRPLGNTEAFF.

The chain joins TRBV19 to TRBJ2-7, with D hard to call. V gave up 9 bases and J gave up 0 bases, with 15 bases separating them. Per the germline V gene, CDR1 is LNHDA and CDR2 is SQIVND (reference sequence). The CDR3 runs to 14 residues. The CDR3 is CASKDLQHSYEQYF. CDR3 coding DNA: TGTGCCAGCAAAGACCTACAACACTCCTACGAGCAGTACTTC.

There are a few counts of this clonotype. This chain connects TRBV7-2 to TRBJ1-2; D gene unclear. The CDR3 length is 12 residues. Germline loops: CDR1 SGHTA, CDR2 FQGNSA. V shed 1 base and J shed 6 bases, with 6 bases lying between them. The CDR3 nucleotides read TGTGCCAGCAGCTTAGTTGCAGATGGCTACACCTTC. It yields the protein CASSLVADGYTF.

This clonotype has ten or more counts. The CDR3 DNA follows: TGCAGTGCTGTGACAGGGGAGATGAACACTGAAGCTTTCTTT. Translated: CSAVTGEMNTEAFF. This chain uses TRBV20-1 with TRBJ1-1, with 8 bases aligning to TRBD1. V was clipped by 5 bases and J by 0 bases; unmatched bases: 5. CDR1 and CDR2 (germline): DFQATT, SNEGSKA (reference sequence). CDR3 length: 14 residues.

This clonotype was counted ten times or more. The chain joins TRBV7-2 to TRBJ1-5; 9 positions agree with TRBD1. CDR1 and CDR2 (germline): SGHTA, FQGNSA. The CDR3 runs 16 residues. The V segment lost 4 bases and the J segment 3 bases; nucleotides outside the gene matches: 7. CDR3 residues: CASSSQGAGPNQPQHF. The CDR3 DNA reads as TGTGCCAGCAGCTCACAGGGGGCAGGCCCCAATCAGCCCCAGCATTTT.

This clonotype was detected ten times or more. The chain carries TRBV3-1 and TRBJ2-1; D not resolved. V lost 0 bases, J lost 6 bases, and 18 bases lay in between. The CDR3 is 17 amino acids. From germline, CDR1 is LGHDT and CDR2 YNNKEL (reference sequence). CDR3 nucleotides: TGTGCCAGCAGCCAAGATCTTGGGCGTCTAAATCCCAATGAGCAGTTCTTC. Amino acids: CASSQDLGRLNPNEQFF.

The chain employs TRBV6-5 and TRBJ1-2; D gene unclear. Per germline, CDR1 MNHEY and CDR2 SVGAGI. V dropped 0 bases and J dropped 4 bases, with 6 bases sitting between them. The CDR3 sequence is 13 residues long. CDR3 region: CASSYSPIYGYTF. Here the CDR3 DNA reads TGTGCCAGCAGTTACTCGCCCATCTATGGCTACACCTTC.

This clonotype was seen many times. V usage is TRBV7-8 and J usage is TRBJ2-5; D is undetermined. The V and J ends lost 3 bases and 2 bases respectively, with 13 bases between them. CDR1 is SGHVS, CDR2 FQNEAQ, per germline. The CDR3 is 15 residues long. The CDR3 spells CASSFGSLRQETQYF. The CDR3 DNA follows: TGTGCCAGCAGCTTCGGCAGTTTAAGACAAGAGACCCAGTACTTC.